The T cell receptor beta chain described here comes from a study of T cell changes during pregnancy in multiple sclerosis. Generated by immunoSEQ multiplex PCR, the TCRdb table keeps only in-frame clones and is missing some. In the table there are approximately 59,000 clones, 93% of which are singletons. Germline CDR1 is MRHNA and CDR2 is SNTAGT. Trimming cost V 11 bases and J 8 bases; bases outside gene matches: 16. CDR3 length: 14 residues. The rearrangement uses TRBV6-4 and TRBJ1-2; TRBD1 aligns across 8 bases. The TCR comes from a female donor with multiple sclerosis, enrolled in a pregnancy study. Source: CD4+ T cells from peripheral blood mononuclear cells, taken before pregnancy. This CDR3 reads CAAGAGQGVRGYTF. The DNA of the CDR3 is TGTGCCGCGGGGGCTGGACAGGGAGTGAGGGGCTACACCTTC.